This entry lists 21 T cell receptor beta chains sequenced from one sample in a study of T-cell reconstitution after alpha-beta-depleted transplantation in children listed by TCRdb under 2016. The library was generated by PCR. Sequencing was performed on an Illumina HiSeq 2500. TCR library preparation used molecular barcoding, with unique molecular identifiers applied to normalize quantification of the TCRbeta repertoire. TCRdb reanalyzed the raw reads on its own, using fastp at Q25 for trimming and MiXCR for clone calling, and kept in-frame beta chains. Rows are unified per CDR3 protein, each entry keeping the most common DNA and genes. In all, the sample holds some 600,000 distinct CDR3 sequences, and 13% of those were seen once. About 2.2% of the sample is held by the ten biggest clonotypes. In light of the paper, this sample's treatment or condition label describes: allogeneic hematopoietic cell transplantation with graft depleted of TCRalphabeta T cells and CD19 B cells.

The sample in question was PBMCs, mostly from graft donor cells, obtained 360 days after TCRalphabeta/CD19-depleted stem cell transplant. These receptors were taken from a male patient younger than 18 who had a stem cell transplant for acute myeloid leukemia, so the T cells may come from the graft donor.

This clonotype was observed a handful of times. V and J are TRBV7-2 and TRBJ2-1; 12 positions agree with TRBD1. V dropped 0 bases and J dropped 0; count of bases not matched to a gene: 6. This CDR3 has 19 amino acids. CDR1 SGHTA and CDR2 FQGNSA come from the germline V gene. The CDR3 is CASSLAGTGGYSSYNEQFF. As DNA, the CDR3 is TGTGCCAGCAGCTTAGCGGGGACAGGGGGCTATAGCTCCTACAATGAGCAGTTCTTC.

This clonotype was observed a few times. The gene calls are TRBV11-1 and TRBJ1-1; TRBD1 matches at 8 bases. Germline V CDR1 and CDR2: SGHAT, FQDESV (reference sequence). This CDR3 contains 15 residues. V was clipped by 5 bases and J by 4 bases; unmatched bases: 9. CDR3 bases: TGTGCCAGCAGCACCTCGGACAGGGTAGGCACTGAAGCTTTCTTT. Translating it yields CASSTSDRVGTEAFF.

This clonotype was counted a few times. V is TRBV14 and J is TRBJ2-1, with D hard to call. The CDR3 consists of 16 residues. The germline V gene encodes CDR1 SGHDN and CDR2 FVKESK. Trimming pared 1 base from V and 2 bases from J, leaving 12 bases between. CDR3 coding DNA: TGTGCCAGCAGCCAAGTGAGTTTCCGTGCCTACAATGAGCAGTTCTTC. This translates into CASSQVSFRAYNEQFF.

The chain carries TRBV24-1 and TRBJ2-7; D remains unclear. Between the trimmed V and J ends, which lost 4 bases and 3 bases, there was a span of 12 bases. CDR3 length equals 14 residues. Germline CDR1 is KGHDR and CDR2 is SFDVKD. CDR3: CATSDLQDDYEQYF. The CDR3 DNA reads as TGTGCCACCAGTGACCTACAAGACGACTACGAGCAGTACTTC.

This clonotype occurred a few times. The chain recombines TRBV28 with TRBJ1-2, with a weak D call TRBD1 (5 bases). This CDR3 contains 11 residues. The V end lost 3 bases, the J end lost 8 bases, and 7 bases lay between the germline ends. Germline V gives CDR1 MDHEN, CDR2 SYDVKM. The CDR3 DNA is TGTGCCAGCAGTTTCAGGGACGGCTACACCTTC. Translation: CASSFRDGYTF.

In the case of this clonotype: A much larger clone differs from this one at a single base, so this may be a read error. The chain employs TRBV5-1 and TRBJ2-3; no clear D. The CDR3 sequence is 15 residues long. CDR1 SGHRS and CDR2 YFSETQ come from the germline V gene. This chain's CDR3 is CANSFEALWGDTQYF. The CDR3 nucleotides are TGCGCCAACAGCTTCGAGGCCCTCTGGGGAGATACGCAGTATTTT.

This sequence joins TRBV29-1 and TRBJ1-2; no firm D call. Trimming left V 2 bases short and J 1 base short, with 11 bases between. Germline-derived CDR1 and CDR2 are SQVTM and ANQGSEA. The CDR3 contains 14 residues. CDR3 sequence reads: CSVEKGTGNYGYTF. DNA of the CDR3: TGCAGCGTTGAAAAAGGTACCGGTAACTATGGCTACACCTTC.

This clonotype has just a few counts. V usage is TRBV9 and J usage is TRBJ1-1, with no clear D. V lost 5 bases, J lost 2 bases, and 13 bases lay in between. CDR1 is SGDLS and CDR2 is YYNGEE in the germline V gene. This CDR3 has 14 amino acids. For the CDR3, the DNA is TGTGCCAGCAGTCCCAGGTATAGTAACACTGAAGCTTTCTTT. This translates into CASSPRYSNTEAFF.

This clonotype has more than one count but fewer than ten. The chain joins TRBV2 to TRBJ1-4; tentative D call: TRBD1 (5 bases). The CDR3 sequence is 14 residues long. Trimming took 6 bases from V and 6 from J, leaving 14 bases between them. In germline, CDR1 is SNHLY, CDR2 FYNNEI. The DNA for the CDR3 is TGTGCCAGCAGGAACCCGGGACTGCATGAAAAACTGTTTTTT. Amino acid sequence: CASRNPGLHEKLFF.

This clonotype was seen many times. The rearrangement uses TRBV4-2 and TRBJ2-5; 13 bases are shared with TRBD2. The CDR3 has 16 residues. With V trimmed by 4 bases and J by 5 bases, 7 bases remained unmatched. In germline, CDR1 is LGHNA, CDR2 YNFKEQ. CDR3 loop: CASSPGLAGAEETQYF. The CDR3 DNA reads TGTGCCAGCAGCCCCGGACTAGCGGGAGCGGAGGAGACCCAGTACTTC.

The chain's CDR3 is CASLGPGNGRNNEQFF. The CDR3 DNA reads as TGTGCCAGCTTAGGCCCCGGGAACGGTAGGAACAATGAGCAGTTCTTC. The rearrangement links TRBV7-8 to TRBJ2-1, with a possible D match to TRBD2 (5 bases). The CDR3 covers 16 residues. The V gene lost 8 bases and the J gene lost 5 bases, with 22 bases spanning the gap. CDR1 and CDR2 (germline): SGHVS, FQNEAQ.

The chain has TRBV18 and TRBJ1-1; 7 positions agree with TRBD1. The CDR3 spans 14 residues. CDR1 is KGHSH, CDR2 LQKENI, per germline. The trim removed 5 bases at V and 5 bases at J, leaving 8 bases unmatched. CDR3 residues: CASSAPGQETEAFF. CDR3 bases: TGTGCCAGCTCAGCCCCCGGACAGGAAACTGAAGCTTTCTTT.

This clonotype was seen a few times. The genes are TRBV10-3 and TRBJ1-4, with 10 bases matching TRBD1. Germline V gene lookup returns CDR1 ENHRY and CDR2 SYGVKD. V lost 11 bases, J lost 8 bases, and 17 bases stayed unmatched. The CDR3 sequence is 16 residues long. CDR3 nucleotides: TGTGCCTCAGGAGCCAGATCACCGGGACAGGGGGAAAAACTGTTTTTT. Residues: CASGARSPGQGEKLFF.

This clonotype was detected many times. The genes are TRBV11-2 and TRBJ1-2, with D unresolved. Trimming stripped 3 bases from V and 8 bases from J, with 13 bases between. The CDR3 runs 13 residues. The germline CDR1 and CDR2 sequences are SGHAT and FQNNGV. The CDR3 DNA is TGTGCCAGCAGCTTTTTCCCACGTCGGGGCTACACCTTC. The encoded protein is CASSFFPRRGYTF.

The sample holds many counts of this clonotype. J is TRBJ1-2 and V is TRBV7-2, with D possibly being TRBD1 (5 bases). CDR1 and CDR2 from the germline V gene are SGHTA and FQGNSA. Trimming took 4 bases from V and 5 from J, leaving 11 bases between them. The CDR3 is made up of 13 amino acids. This CDR3 is CASSSRDGYGYTF. The CDR3 region has the DNA TGTGCCAGCAGCTCTCGGGACGGATATGGCTACACCTTC.

This clonotype was recorded once. The chain employs TRBV18 and TRBJ2-7, with no clear D. Germline-derived CDR1 and CDR2 are KGHSH and LQKENI. CDR3 length: 14 residues. Deletions cut 2 bases from V and 2 bases from J, with 10 bases between. CDR3 loop: CASSPYGTTYEQYF. Written as DNA, the CDR3 is TGTGCCAGCTCACCATACGGAACGACCTACGAGCAGTACTTC.

A few counts support this clonotype. V usage is TRBV11-2 and J usage is TRBJ2-3; D is perhaps TRBD1 or TRBD2 (7 bases each). CDR3 size: 15 residues. Germline CDR1 and CDR2: SGHAT and FQNNGV. Trimming shortened V by 5 bases and J by 4 bases, and 16 bases separated the two germline ends. CDR3 in amino acids: CASSPRQGGPDTQYF. The CDR3, as DNA: TGTGCCAGCAGCCCACGACAGGGAGGGCCAGATACGCAGTATTTT.

V is TRBV30 and J is TRBJ1-1, with a possible D match to TRBD1 (5 bases). CDR1 is GTSNPN, CDR2 SVGIG, per germline (reference sequence). The CDR3 runs 16 residues. Trimming pared 1 base from V and 0 bases from J, leaving 15 bases between. The chain's CDR3 is CAWSARGRIMNTEAFF. The CDR3 DNA follows: TGTGCCTGGAGTGCAAGGGGAAGAATCATGAACACTGAAGCTTTCTTT.

This clonotype was counted ten times or more. J is TRBJ1-4 and V is TRBV24-1; TRBD1 agrees at 9 bases. The CDR3 is made up of 16 amino acids. With 3 bases clipped from V and 6 bases from J, the junction kept 7 bases outside the gene matches. CDR1 and CDR2 (germline): KGHDR, SFDVKD. CDR3 protein: CATSDLRDRVDEKLFF. CDR3 coding DNA: TGTGCCACCAGTGATCTCAGGGACAGGGTAGATGAAAAACTGTTTTTT.

This clonotype was counted between two and nine times. The chain has TRBV30 and TRBJ1-5; a weak D match, TRBD1 (5 bases). This CDR3 is 15 amino acids long. V was cut by 0 bases and J by 1 base, with 10 bases left in between. Germline CDR1 GTSNPN, CDR2 SVGIG (reference sequence). Written as DNA, the CDR3 is TGTGCCTGGAGTGTACGGGGGGGAAGCAATCAGCCCCAGCATTTT. Amino acid sequence: CAWSVRGGSNQPQHF.

The chain links TRBV29-1 to TRBJ2-5, with 8 bases lining up with TRBD2. Germline CDR1 reads SQVTM; CDR2 reads ANQGSEA. The J segment lost 5 bases and the V segment lost 2 bases, leaving 7 bases of the junction unmatched. There are 14 residues in the CDR3. CDR3 loop: CSVEKGPGGETQYF. CDR3 DNA: TGCAGCGTTGAAAAGGGACCGGGAGGGGAGACCCAGTACTTC.